The 32 T cell receptor beta chains below come from one sample, sequenced in a study of T cells after yellow fever vaccination. TCRdb itself ran the 5' RACE reads through MiXCR, one entry per CDR3 protein. The sample has around 350,000 distinct CDR3 sequences; roughly 6.2% are singletons. Sequencing used PBMCs, obtained 5 days after the yellow fever booster vaccination. The receptors originated from a man between 25 and 39 years old who received the YFV17D yellow fever vaccine.

This clonotype was detected ten times or more. The CDR3 protein is CAIRPGPSSRKASNVLTF. The CDR3 DNA sequence: TGTGCCATCAGACCGGGCCCGAGCTCGCGAAAGGCGTCCAACGTCCTGACTTTC. The chain is built from TRBV10-3 and TRBJ2-6; D uncertain. Germline loops: CDR1 ENHRY, CDR2 SYGVKD. The CDR3 spans 18 residues. Trimming took off 6 bases at V and 8 bases at J, with 26 bases between the two ends.

This rearrangement joins TRBV7-6 to TRBJ2-1; tentative D call: TRBD1 (5 bases). The CDR3 runs 14 residues. Trimming left V 0 bases short and J 4 bases short, with 7 bases between. In germline, CDR1 is SGHVS, CDR2 FNYEAQ. For the CDR3, the DNA is TGTGCCAGCAGCTTAGCACAGGAGTACAATGAGCAGTTCTTC. This translates into CASSLAQEYNEQFF.

V usage is TRBV6-2 or TRBV6-3 and J usage is TRBJ2-6; no clear D gene. Trimming took off 6 bases at V and 1 base at J, with 10 bases between the two ends. Germline V lookup: CDR1 MNHEY, CDR2 SVGEGT. The CDR3 has 15 amino acids. CDR3 DNA: TGTGCCAGCAGCCGCTATCGTTCTGGGGCCAACGTCCTGACTTTC. It yields the protein CASSRYRSGANVLTF.

This clonotype has a count of ten or more. The J gene is TRBJ2-1, the V gene TRBV20-1, with 7 bases lining up with TRBD1. With 7 bases clipped from V and 7 bases from J, the junction kept 7 bases outside the gene matches. The CDR3 totals 12 residues. CDR1 and CDR2 (germline): DFQATT, SNEGSKA (reference sequence). The CDR3 here is CSGQGPGNEQFF. The CDR3 DNA is TGCAGTGGACAGGGTCCCGGAAATGAGCAGTTCTTC.

Ten or more counts support this clonotype. The V and J genes are TRBV5-6 and TRBJ1-4, with D possibly being TRBD1 (5 bases). CDR1 and CDR2 (germline): SGHDT, YYEEEE. CDR3 length equals 15 residues. Trimming removed 2 bases from V and 4 bases from J, with 12 bases in between. In DNA form, the CDR3 reads TGTGCCAGCAGCTTAAGGGGCGAGTATAATGAAAAACTGTTTTTT. Translation gives CASSLRGEYNEKLFF.

This clonotype has at least ten counts. The junction shows a germline mismatch at one end, possibly a read error. The J gene is TRBJ2-7, the V gene TRBV7-2; TRBD2 is a possible D gene (5 bases). From germline, CDR1 is SGHTA and CDR2 FQGNSA. The CDR3 length is 12 residues. CDR3 loop: CASSFESGRPDF. The CDR3 nucleotides read TGTGCCAGCAGCTTTGAGAGCGGAAGGCCGGACTTC.

This clonotype was detected many times. The chain joins TRBV12-3 or TRBV12-4 to TRBJ2-7; 8 bases are shared with TRBD2. This CDR3 has 14 amino acids. Germline trimming cut 3 bases from V and 6 bases from J; bases unmatched to any gene: 7. The CDR3 region has the DNA TGTGCCAGCAGTTTTCAACGGGAGGGCTCCGAGCAGTACTTC. The encoded protein is CASSFQREGSEQYF.

CDR3 sequence reads: CSARDSGPGQGRNSPLHF. CDR3 nucleotide sequence: TGCAGTGCTAGAGATTCAGGGCCGGGACAGGGAAGGAATTCACCCCTCCACTTT. The chain combines TRBV20-1 with TRBJ1-6; TRBD1 matches 9 bases. CDR3 length: 18 amino acids. J gave up 7 bases and V 0 bases, and 13 bases lay outside the gene matches. Germline assignment: CDR1 DFQATT and CDR2 SNEGSKA (reference sequence).

This clonotype showed up many times. The chain links TRBV7-2 to TRBJ2-5, with a weak D call TRBD1 (8 bases). Germline V gene lookup returns CDR1 SGHTA and CDR2 FQGNSA. The CDR3 is made up of 14 amino acids. V was pared by 3 bases and J by 7 bases, with 15 bases between. CDR3 loop: CASSFDRGGGTQYF. CDR3 coding DNA: TGTGCCAGCAGCTTCGACAGGGGCGGGGGGACCCAGTACTTC. Full variable domain (outside the CDR3, taken from reference TRBV7-2 and TRBJ2-5): GAGVSQSPSNKVTEKGKDVELRCDPISGHTALYWYRQSLGQGLEFLIYFQGNSAPDKSGLPSDRFSAERTGGSVSTLTIQRTQQEDSAVYLCASSFDRGGGTQYFGPGTRLLVL.

The chain links TRBV7-9 to TRBJ2-7, with TRBD1 matching over 9 bases. Germline CDR1 and CDR2: SEHNR and FQNEAQ (reference sequence). Trimming at V came to 4 bases and at J to 7 bases, leaving 17 bases not matched to a gene. The CDR3 covers 17 residues. The CDR3 sequence is CASSSKTTGTGYGEQYF. In nucleotides, the CDR3 is TGTGCCAGCAGCTCAAAAACGACCGGGACAGGGTATGGAGAGCAGTACTTC.

This clonotype appeared a few times. J is TRBJ2-7 and V is TRBV3-1, with TRBD2 identical over 9 bases. The junction had 4 bases not matched to a gene; V was cut back by 0 bases and J by 1 base. CDR3 length equals 16 residues. In germline, CDR1 is LGHDT, CDR2 YNNKEL (reference sequence). The CDR3 bases are TGTGCCAGCAGCCAAGATGAGCTAGCGGGATCCTACGAGCAGTACTTC. Translating gives CASSQDELAGSYEQYF.

The CDR3 DNA follows: TGTGCCAGTATGCAGCGGGGATACAATGAGCAGTTCTTC. Its protein is CASMQRGYNEQFF. The gene calls are TRBV19 and TRBJ2-1, with 7 bases matching TRBD2. CDR1 is LNHDA, CDR2 SQIVND, per germline (reference sequence). This CDR3 is built from 13 residues. J lost 4 bases, V lost 7 bases, and 4 bases had no gene match.

In its sample, this clonotype was seen many times. The genes are TRBV23-1 and TRBJ2-7; D remains unclear. TRBV23-1 is identified as an open reading frame with a role that is uncertain. With 4 bases removed from V and 12 bases from J, the gap between germline ends came to 16 bases. The CDR3 extends over 12 amino acids. The CDR3 loop reads CASSPPSRRVYF. The CDR3 DNA reads as TGCGCCAGCAGTCCCCCGAGCCGTAGGGTGTACTTC.

This clonotype has a handful of counts. The rearrangement links TRBV7-2 to TRBJ2-7, with TRBD2 matching 7 bases. The CDR3 extends over 16 amino acids. Germline values: CDR1 SGHTA, CDR2 FQGNSA. V trimming: 6 bases; J trimming: 4 bases; junction bases outside the gene matches: 15. CDR3 DNA sequence: TGTGCCAGCAGACCTACCCTGGGGGGGAGCGCGTACGAGCAGTACTTC. Translation: CASRPTLGGSAYEQYF.

The rearrangement uses TRBV10-3 and TRBJ2-2; D is undetermined. V dropped 0 bases and J dropped 8 bases, with 7 bases sitting between them. The CDR3 length is 13 residues. Germline CDR1 reads ENHRY; CDR2 reads SYGVKD. The CDR3 DNA reads as TGTGCCATCAGTGAGTCGATGGAGGGGGAGCTGTTTTTT. It yields the protein CAISESMEGELFF.

This clonotype was recorded many times. The rearrangement uses TRBV28 and TRBJ2-5; a weak D match, TRBD1 (5 bases). CDR1 and CDR2 (germline): MDHEN, SYDVKM. V lost 6 bases to trimming and J lost 5 bases, with 16 bases between them. This CDR3 is built from 14 residues. This CDR3 reads CASSLGRVVETQYF. In DNA form, the CDR3 reads TGTGCCAGCAGCCTCGGCAGGGTAGTGGAGACCCAGTACTTC.

In its sample, this clonotype was seen many times. The rearrangement joins TRBV6-5 to TRBJ2-7; 8 bases line up with TRBD1. Trimming cost V 0 bases and J 0 bases; bases outside gene matches: 4. CDR3 length: 16 amino acids. The V gene's germline CDR1 is MNHEY and CDR2 SVGAGI. For the CDR3, the DNA is TGTGCCAGCAGTTACTCGAGACAGGGGAGCTCCTACGAGCAGTACTTC. Translated, it gives CASSYSRQGSSYEQYF.

This clonotype was observed many times. CDR3 DNA sequence: TGTGCCAGCAGGGTGGGTGGGGGCCCAGATACGCAGTATTTT. As protein: CASRVGGGPDTQYF. The chain has TRBV27 and TRBJ2-3; possibly TRBD1 for D (6 bases). CDR1 MNHEY and CDR2 SMNVEV come from the germline V gene (reference sequence). Trimming stripped 6 bases from V and 4 bases from J, with 14 bases between. The CDR3 is 14 amino acids.

This clonotype has only a few counts. The chain couples TRBV28 to TRBJ2-1; D call uncertain. V gave up 10 bases and J gave up 8 bases, with 12 bases separating them. The germline V gene has CDR1 MDHEN and CDR2 SYDVKM. The CDR3 has 11 residues. The chain's CDR3 is CATSLSYEQFF. The CDR3 nucleotides are TGTGCCACCTCCCTGAGTTATGAGCAGTTCTTC. The complete variable domain, with remaining parts taken from reference TRBV28 and TRBJ2-1, reads DVKVTQSSRYLVKRTGEKVFLECVQDMDHENMFWYRQDPGLGLRLIYFSYDVKMKEKGDIPEGYSVSREKKERFSLILESASTNQTSMYLCATSLSYEQFFGPGTRLTVL.

The V call is TRBV7-9, the J call TRBJ1-1; TRBD1 aligns across 11 bases. Trimming removed 5 bases from V and 4 bases from J; junction bases left unmatched: 6. The V gene's germline CDR1 is SEHNR and CDR2 FQNEAQ (reference sequence). The CDR3 totals 15 residues. The CDR3 DNA sequence: TGTGCCAGCAGCCTCCGGACAGGGGGCGGCACTGAAGCTTTCTTT. Translated: CASSLRTGGGTEAFF.

In this sample, this clonotype turned up a few times. The CDR3 region is CSAQDRGWGQETQYF. The CDR3 nucleotides read TGCAGTGCGCAAGACAGGGGCTGGGGGCAAGAGACCCAGTACTTC. This chain joins TRBV20-1 and TRBJ2-5, with TRBD1 matching over 8 bases. Looked up from germline, CDR1 is DFQATT and CDR2 is SNEGSKA (reference sequence). The length of the CDR3 is 15 residues. V gave up 6 bases and J gave up 2 bases; unmatched junction bases: 11.

As for this clonotype: Being one base from a much bigger clone, this may be a read error. This rearrangement joins TRBV29-1 to TRBJ2-4; D is unresolved. Germline V gene lookup returns CDR1 SQVTM and CDR2 ANQGSEA. Deletions cut 6 bases from V and 5 bases from J, with 14 bases between. The CDR3 is 13 residues long. The CDR3 nucleotides are TGCAGCGTCTCGTCGGGCCTAGAAAACATTCAGTACTTC. Translated: CSVSSGLENIQYF.

This chain links TRBV30 with TRBJ1-5; D ambiguous. V was trimmed by 2 bases and J by 6 bases, leaving 11 bases between them. The CDR3 runs to 13 residues. Germline values: CDR1 GTSNPN, CDR2 SVGIG (reference sequence). CDR3 in DNA: TGTGCCTGGAGTCGAGGGCGCGGTCAGCCCCAGCATTTT. Its translation is CAWSRGRGQPQHF. The full variable domain, completed using reference TRBV30 and TRBJ1-5, is SQTIHQWPATLVQPVGSPLSLECTVEGTSNPNLYWYRQAAGRGLQLLFYSVGIGQISSEVPQNLSASRPQDRQFILSSKKLLLSDSGFYLCAWSRGRGQPQHFGDGTRLSIL.

This clonotype was seen many times. V is TRBV12-3 or TRBV12-4 and J is TRBJ2-1, with D perhaps TRBD1 (6 bases). Trimming took 7 bases from V and 8 from J, leaving 18 bases between them. The CDR3 is 14 amino acids. The CDR3 loop reads CASKPAQGGDEQFF. In nucleotides, the CDR3 is TGTGCCAGCAAACCCGCACAGGGTGGGGATGAGCAGTTCTTC.

A few counts support this clonotype. This chain connects TRBV7-9 to TRBJ2-2, with D tentatively TRBD2 (5 bases). The CDR3 has 15 residues. Germline CDR1 and CDR2: SEHNR and FQNEAQ (reference sequence). Trimming took 4 bases from V and 2 from J, leaving 11 bases between them. The CDR3 spells CASSSGVGNTGELFF. The CDR3 DNA follows: TGTGCCAGCAGCTCCGGGGTCGGAAACACCGGGGAGCTGTTTTTT.

This clonotype was detected many times. In DNA form, the CDR3 reads TGCAGTGCTATACTCTACAATGAGCAGTTCTTC. It is translated as CSAILYNEQFF. The V gene is TRBV20-1, the J gene TRBJ2-1; D not resolved. V was cut by 4 bases and J by 3 bases, with 4 bases left in between. This CDR3 contains 11 residues. Germline V CDR1 and CDR2: DFQATT, SNEGSKA (reference sequence).

This clonotype was seen a few times. The genes are TRBV20-1 and TRBJ2-7, with D possibly being TRBD1 (6 bases). Trimming left V 3 bases short and J 3 bases short, with 12 bases between. The CDR3 has 13 amino acids. The germline V gene has CDR1 DFQATT and CDR2 SNEGSKA (reference sequence). CDR3 nucleotides: TGCAGTGCTAGGACAGGAGTAGGCTACGAGCAGTACTTC. It codes for CSARTGVGYEQYF.

This clonotype was seen at least ten times. The V and J genes are TRBV5-6 and TRBJ1-4, with a weak D call TRBD1 (6 bases). Germline values: CDR1 SGHDT, CDR2 YYEEEE. The V gene lost 4 bases and the J gene lost 0 bases, with 19 bases spanning the gap. This CDR3 is built from 18 residues. The CDR3 nucleotides are TGTGCCAGCAGCCGAGACCCGGGGGGGGCACCAACTAATGAAAAACTGTTTTTT. Translating it yields CASSRDPGGAPTNEKLFF.

This clonotype was counted many times. The rearrangement uses TRBV7-9 and TRBJ2-2; 7 nucleotides match TRBD2. CDR3 size: 16 residues. Germline V lookup: CDR1 SEHNR, CDR2 FQNEAQ (reference sequence). Germline trimming cut 7 bases from V and 0 bases from J; bases unmatched to any gene: 8. The CDR3 region is CASIQEAGANTGELFF. CDR3 sequence (DNA): TGTGCCAGCATCCAGGAGGCGGGGGCGAACACCGGGGAGCTGTTTTTT.

This clonotype turned up a few times. The chain recombines TRBV20-1 with TRBJ2-1, with TRBD2 identical over 14 bases. Germline V gene lookup returns CDR1 DFQATT and CDR2 SNEGSKA (reference sequence). The CDR3 is made up of 14 amino acids. Trimming at V came to 5 bases and at J to 8 bases, leaving 5 bases not matched to a gene. CDR3 sequence (DNA): TGCAGTGCTGGGGGACTAGCGGGAGCTTATGAGCAGTTCTTC. This encodes CSAGGLAGAYEQFF.

The table lists this clonotype with many counts. V and J are TRBV20-1 and TRBJ2-5, with 8 bases identical to TRBD2. Trimming cost V 3 bases and J 6 bases; bases outside gene matches: 9. The germline gives CDR1 DFQATT, CDR2 SNEGSKA (reference sequence). CDR3 length equals 14 residues. CDR3 amino acids: CSASDVGSGKTQYF. As DNA, the CDR3 is TGCAGTGCTAGTGATGTTGGTAGCGGGAAGACCCAGTACTTC.

This clonotype has more than one count but fewer than ten. The V and J genes are TRBV20-1 and TRBJ2-2; no reliable D call. V was shortened by 0 bases and J by 4 bases, with 12 bases between the two germline ends. The V gene's germline CDR1 is DFQATT and CDR2 SNEGSKA (reference sequence). CDR3 length: 15 residues. The CDR3 is CSARDSTSFTGELFF. The CDR3 DNA sequence: TGCAGTGCTAGAGACTCCACAAGTTTCACCGGGGAGCTGTTTTTT.